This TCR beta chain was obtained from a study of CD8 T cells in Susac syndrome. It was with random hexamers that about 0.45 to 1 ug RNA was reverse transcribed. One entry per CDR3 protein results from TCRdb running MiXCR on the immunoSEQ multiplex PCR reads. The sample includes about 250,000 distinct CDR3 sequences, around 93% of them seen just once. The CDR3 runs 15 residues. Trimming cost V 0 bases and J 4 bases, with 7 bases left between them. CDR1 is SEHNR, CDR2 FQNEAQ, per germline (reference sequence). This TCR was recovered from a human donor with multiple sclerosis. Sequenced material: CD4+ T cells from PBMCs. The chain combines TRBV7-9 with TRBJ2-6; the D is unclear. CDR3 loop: CASSLAETGANVLTF. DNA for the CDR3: TGTGCCAGCAGCTTAGCGGAAACAGGGGCCAACGTCCTGACTTTC.